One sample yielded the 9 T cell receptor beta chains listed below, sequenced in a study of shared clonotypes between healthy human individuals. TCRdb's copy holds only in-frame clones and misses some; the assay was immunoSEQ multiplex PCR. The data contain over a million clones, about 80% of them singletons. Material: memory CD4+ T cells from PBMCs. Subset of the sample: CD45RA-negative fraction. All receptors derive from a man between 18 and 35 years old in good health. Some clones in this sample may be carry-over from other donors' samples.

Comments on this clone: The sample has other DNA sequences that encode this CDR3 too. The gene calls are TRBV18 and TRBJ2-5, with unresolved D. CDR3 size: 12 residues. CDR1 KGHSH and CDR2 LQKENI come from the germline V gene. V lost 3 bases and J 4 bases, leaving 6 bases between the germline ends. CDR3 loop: CASSPERETQYF. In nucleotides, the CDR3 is TGTGCCAGCTCACCCGAGCGAGAGACCCAGTACTTC.

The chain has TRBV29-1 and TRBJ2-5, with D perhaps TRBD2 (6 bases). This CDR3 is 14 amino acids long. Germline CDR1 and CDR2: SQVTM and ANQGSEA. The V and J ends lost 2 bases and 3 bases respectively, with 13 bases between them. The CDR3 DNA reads TGCAGCGTTGAAAATGGAGGGAGAAAAGAGACCCAGTACTTC. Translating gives CSVENGGRKETQYF.

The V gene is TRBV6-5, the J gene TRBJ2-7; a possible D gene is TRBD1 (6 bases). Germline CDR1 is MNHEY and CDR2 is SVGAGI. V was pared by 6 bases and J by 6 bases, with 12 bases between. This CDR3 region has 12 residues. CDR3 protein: CASRSGDSEQYF. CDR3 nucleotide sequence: TGTGCCAGCAGGTCAGGGGATAGCGAGCAGTACTTC.

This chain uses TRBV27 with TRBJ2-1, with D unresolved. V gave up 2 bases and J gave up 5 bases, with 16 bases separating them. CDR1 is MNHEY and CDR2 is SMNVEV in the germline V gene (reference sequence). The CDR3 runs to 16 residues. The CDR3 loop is CASSLAAWARNNEQFF. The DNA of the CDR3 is TGTGCCAGCAGTTTAGCGGCCTGGGCGCGGAACAATGAGCAGTTCTTC.

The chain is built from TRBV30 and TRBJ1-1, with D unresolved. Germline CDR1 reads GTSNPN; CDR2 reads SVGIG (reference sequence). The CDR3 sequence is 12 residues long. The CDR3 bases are TGTATCATAAGTGGGCAGAACACTGAAGCTTTCTTT. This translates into CIISGQNTEAFF.

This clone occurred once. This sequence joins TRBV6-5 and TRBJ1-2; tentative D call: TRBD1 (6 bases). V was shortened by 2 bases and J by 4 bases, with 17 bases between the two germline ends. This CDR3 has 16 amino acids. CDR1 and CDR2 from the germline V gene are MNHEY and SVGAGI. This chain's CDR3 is CASSYLWSGALYGYTF. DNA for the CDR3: TGTGCCAGCAGTTACCTTTGGTCGGGGGCACTCTATGGCTACACCTTC.

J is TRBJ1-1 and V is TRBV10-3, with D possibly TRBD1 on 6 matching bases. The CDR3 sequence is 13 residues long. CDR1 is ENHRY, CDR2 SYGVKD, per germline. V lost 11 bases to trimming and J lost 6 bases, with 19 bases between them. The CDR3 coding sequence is TGTGCCGTAGTACAGGGCGGAGGTGCTGAAGCTTTCTTT. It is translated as CAVVQGGGAEAFF.

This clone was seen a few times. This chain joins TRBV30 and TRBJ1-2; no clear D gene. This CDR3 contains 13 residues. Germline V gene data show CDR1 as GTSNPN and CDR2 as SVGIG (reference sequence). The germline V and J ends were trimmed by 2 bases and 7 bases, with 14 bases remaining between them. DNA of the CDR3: TGTGCCTGGAGTCCTCAGATCGGTTCTGGCTACACCTTC. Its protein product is CAWSPQIGSGYTF.

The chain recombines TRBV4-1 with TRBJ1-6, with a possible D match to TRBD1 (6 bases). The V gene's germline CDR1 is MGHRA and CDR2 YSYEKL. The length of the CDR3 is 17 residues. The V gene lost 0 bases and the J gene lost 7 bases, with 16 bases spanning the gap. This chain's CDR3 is CASSQDLPGASNSPLHF. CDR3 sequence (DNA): TGCGCCAGCAGCCAAGATCTCCCGGGGGCTTCGAATTCACCCCTCCACTTT.